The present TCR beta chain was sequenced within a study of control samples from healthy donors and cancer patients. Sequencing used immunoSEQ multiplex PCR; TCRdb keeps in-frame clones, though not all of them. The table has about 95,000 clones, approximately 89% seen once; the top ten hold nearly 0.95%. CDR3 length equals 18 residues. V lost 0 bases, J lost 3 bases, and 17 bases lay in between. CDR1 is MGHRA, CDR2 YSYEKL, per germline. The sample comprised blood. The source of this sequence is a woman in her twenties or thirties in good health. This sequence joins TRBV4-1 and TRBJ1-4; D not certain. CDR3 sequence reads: CASSQEIGIQRANEKLFF. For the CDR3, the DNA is TGCGCCAGCAGCCAAGAAATAGGGATTCAAAGGGCTAATGAAAAACTGTTTTTT.